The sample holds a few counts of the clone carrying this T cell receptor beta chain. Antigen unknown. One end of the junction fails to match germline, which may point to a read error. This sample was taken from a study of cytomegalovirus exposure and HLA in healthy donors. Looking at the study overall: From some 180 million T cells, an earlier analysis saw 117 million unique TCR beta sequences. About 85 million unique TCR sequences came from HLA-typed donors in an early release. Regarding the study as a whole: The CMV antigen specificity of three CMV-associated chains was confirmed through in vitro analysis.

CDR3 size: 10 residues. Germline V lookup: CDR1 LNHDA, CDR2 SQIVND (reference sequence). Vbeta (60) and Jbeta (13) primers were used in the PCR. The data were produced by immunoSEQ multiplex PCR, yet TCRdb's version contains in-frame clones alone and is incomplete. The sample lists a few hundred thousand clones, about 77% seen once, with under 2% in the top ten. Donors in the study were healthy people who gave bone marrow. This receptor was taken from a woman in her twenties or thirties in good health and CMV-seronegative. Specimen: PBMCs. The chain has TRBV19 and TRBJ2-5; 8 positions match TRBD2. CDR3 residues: CATKGLVLHF. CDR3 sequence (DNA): TGTGCCACCAAGGGACTAGTCTTGCACTTC.